Shown below are 27 T cell receptor beta chains from a single sample sequenced in a study of blood T cells in healthy people across ages (dated by TCRdb to about 2015). The library was generated by 5' RACE. Instrument used: Illumina HiSeq 2500. A second roughly 6 to 12 cycle PCR used a sample-barcoded 5' primer and a J-beta primer mix. In-frame beta chains were kept once TCRdb had trimmed the public reads at Q25 with fastp and called clones with MiXCR. Every entry covers one CDR3 protein and lists the most common genes and DNA from its rows. In all, the sample holds fewer than 2,000,000 distinct CDR3 sequences, and roughly a third of those were seen once. In total, the top ten clones hold about 11% of the sample. Sequencing input: blood. These receptor sequences come from a woman aged 30 to 39 in good health.

This clonotype was counted a few times. The V call is TRBV6-6, the J call TRBJ2-7; tentatively, D is TRBD1 or TRBD2 (6 bases each). The CDR3 covers 16 residues. Trimming shortened V by 2 bases and J by 4 bases, and 18 bases separated the two germline ends. CDR1 and CDR2 (germline): MNHNY, SVGAGI (reference sequence). The CDR3 DNA reads as TGTGCCAGCAGTTACCCCGAAGGGGGGAGTAGGTACGAGCAGTACTTC. Its protein product is CASSYPEGGSRYEQYF.

To note about this clonotype: A much larger clone lies one base from this, so it may be a read error. The gene calls are TRBV29-1 and TRBJ2-5, with no clear D. This CDR3 has 12 residues. CDR1 SQVTM and CDR2 ANQGSEA come from the germline V gene. CDR3 nucleotides: TGCGGCGTTGAATCGAACCAAGAGACCCAGTACTTC. Protein sequence: CGVESNQETQYF.

With respect to this clonotype: Being one base from a much bigger clone, this may be a read error. In DNA, the CDR3 is TGTGTCAGCAGGACAGGGCCGATGAACACTGAAGCTTTCTTT. Its protein product is CVSRTGPMNTEAFF. The chain links TRBV12-3 or TRBV12-4 to TRBJ1-1; 8 bases line up with TRBD1. There are 14 residues in the CDR3.

Only a few counts were recorded for this clonotype. The chain joins TRBV20-1 to TRBJ2-5, with a tentative D call TRBD1 (6 bases). CDR1 and CDR2 (germline): DFQATT, SNEGSKA (reference sequence). V gave up 6 bases and J gave up 2 bases, with 10 bases separating them. The CDR3 has 12 amino acids. The CDR3 DNA sequence: TGCAGTGCCACAGGGAGTCAAGAGACCCAGTACTTC. The encoded protein is CSATGSQETQYF.

The V call is TRBV20-1, the J call TRBJ2-3; tentatively, D is TRBD2 (5 bases). The germline V gene has CDR1 DFQATT and CDR2 SNEGSKA (reference sequence). The germline V and J ends were trimmed by 5 bases and 5 bases, with 23 bases remaining between them. The CDR3 runs 16 residues. As DNA, the CDR3 is TGCAGTGCTGCTCCTTTACGGGGTGAGGCACGAGATACGCAGTATTTT. Amino acid sequence: CSAAPLRGEARDTQYF.

The chain employs TRBV4-1 and TRBJ1-5; the D is unclear. CDR3 length: 14 residues. In germline, CDR1 is MGHRA, CDR2 YSYEKL. V was trimmed by 1 base and J by 4 bases, leaving 8 bases between them. The CDR3 DNA reads as TGCGCCAGCAGCCAAGTCCAGAATAATCAGCCCCAGCATTTT. Amino acids: CASSQVQNNQPQHF.

The CDR3 sequence is CATAGGSSGGYNEQFF. Here the CDR3 DNA reads TGTGCCACCGCAGGGGGTTCCAGCGGGGGATACAATGAGCAGTTCTTC. The chain uses TRBV10-3 and TRBJ2-1, with D maybe TRBD2 (8 bases). Trimming took 10 bases from V and 4 from J, leaving 23 bases between them. CDR3 length: 16 amino acids. CDR1 is ENHRY and CDR2 is SYGVKD in the germline V gene.

This clonotype was observed many times. The CDR3 loop is CASSYHGRAKEQYF. For the CDR3, the DNA is TGTGCCAGCAGCTATCACGGAAGAGCTAAAGAGCAGTACTTC. The chain carries TRBV4-2 and TRBJ2-7; D is unresolved. Germline lookup yields CDR1 LGHNA and CDR2 YNFKEQ. V was clipped by 5 bases and J by 7 bases, with 18 bases between them. The CDR3 sequence is 14 residues long.

A few counts support this clonotype. V is TRBV7-3 and J is TRBJ2-1; 9 nucleotides line up with TRBD2. The J segment lost 4 bases and the V segment lost 2 bases, leaving 9 bases of the junction unmatched. The CDR3 totals 17 residues. Germline CDR1 is SGHTA and CDR2 is FQGTGA. The CDR3 is CASSLYGIAGAYNEQFF. The CDR3, as DNA: TGTGCCAGCAGCTTATACGGTATAGCGGGGGCGTACAATGAGCAGTTCTTC. The complete variable domain, with remaining parts taken from reference TRBV7-3 and TRBJ2-1, reads GAGVSQTPSNKVTEKGKYVELRCDPISGHTALYWYRQSLGQGPEFLIYFQGTGAADDSGLPNDRFFAVRPEGSVSTLKIQRTERGDSAVYLCASSLYGIAGAYNEQFFGPGTRLTVL.

The chain uses TRBV12-3 or TRBV12-4 and TRBJ1-2, with D possibly TRBD1 on 5 matching bases. This CDR3 has 15 residues. Deletions cut 4 bases from V and 5 bases from J, with 17 bases between. This chain's CDR3 is CASSSLSLGEYGYTF. Here the CDR3 DNA reads TGTGCCAGCAGTTCCCTCTCGCTAGGGGAGTATGGCTACACCTTC.

The rearrangement links TRBV11-2 to TRBJ2-5; 9 bases are a match to TRBD1. With the DNA end fitting TRBJ2-7 better, the J assignment may be wrong. Looked up from germline, CDR1 is SGHAT and CDR2 is FQNNGV. The CDR3 consists of 15 residues. CDR3 bases: TGTGCCAGCAGCCAAGCAACGGGACAGGGAAACGAGCAGTACTTC. Translation: CASSQATGQGNEQYF.

The chain recombines TRBV20-1 with TRBJ1-2, with a tentative D call TRBD1 (5 bases). V lost 3 bases to trimming and J lost 7 bases, with 12 bases between them. Germline V gene data show CDR1 as DFQATT and CDR2 as SNEGSKA (reference sequence). The CDR3 covers 12 residues. Here the CDR3 DNA reads TGCAGTGCTAGGGAGGGGCCGAGTGGCTACACCTTC. Translated, it gives CSAREGPSGYTF.

This chain joins TRBV12-3 or TRBV12-4 and TRBJ2-1; the D gene is possibly TRBD2 (7 bases). This CDR3 comprises 15 residues. V lost 2 bases and J 5 bases, leaving 13 bases between the germline ends. CDR3 residues: CASSLRGRGNNEQFF. CDR3 DNA sequence: TGTGCCAGCAGTTTAAGGGGGAGGGGAAACAATGAGCAGTTCTTC.

This clonotype was seen more than once but under ten times. The chain joins TRBV7-2 to TRBJ2-5; 9 bases are a match to TRBD2. The length of the CDR3 is 17 residues. Germline loops: CDR1 SGHTA, CDR2 FQGNSA. V lost 4 bases to trimming and J lost 5 bases; unmatched junction nucleotides: 14. This CDR3 reads CASSSPPGTSTWETQYF. CDR3 coding DNA: TGTGCCAGCAGCTCTCCCCCCGGGACTAGCACATGGGAGACCCAGTACTTC.

This clonotype turned up a few times. CDR3 sequence reads: CASSSLLVSSYNEQFF. The CDR3 nucleotides read TGTGCCAGCAGTTCCTTACTGGTGAGCTCCTACAATGAGCAGTTCTTC. The J gene is TRBJ2-1, the V gene TRBV12-3 or TRBV12-4; D is ambiguous. The CDR3 spans 16 residues. V gave up 4 bases and J gave up 0 bases, with 13 bases separating them.

This clonotype was detected a few times. This chain connects TRBV9 to TRBJ2-7, with TRBD2 matching 8 bases. Germline CDR1 reads SGDLS; CDR2 reads YYNGEE. The CDR3 length is 15 residues. With 6 bases clipped from V and 4 bases from J, the junction kept 12 bases outside the gene matches. The CDR3 spells CASNSGGSGSYEQYF. The CDR3 coding sequence is TGTGCCAGCAACTCCGGAGGGAGCGGGAGTTACGAGCAGTACTTC. Full variable domain (remainder filled in from reference TRBV9 and TRBJ2-7): DSGVTQTPKHLITATGQRVTLRCSPRSGDLSVYWYQQSLDQGLQFLIQYYNGEERAKGNILERFSAQQFPDLHSELNLSSLELGDSALYFCASNSGGSGSYEQYFGPGTRLTVT.

The table lists this clonotype with many counts. The chain combines TRBV20-1 with TRBJ2-3; D unclear. This CDR3 comprises 12 residues. Germline loops: CDR1 DFQATT, CDR2 SNEGSKA (reference sequence). V gave up 6 bases and J gave up 8 bases, with 15 bases separating them. For the CDR3, the DNA is TGCAGTGCCCCGGTGTCCCACGGTACGCAGTATTTT. Encoded protein: CSAPVSHGTQYF.

The V and J genes are TRBV6-5 and TRBJ1-2, with D possibly being TRBD1 (5 bases). The V gene's germline CDR1 is MNHEY and CDR2 SVGAGI. The CDR3 is made up of 13 amino acids. Trimming left V 6 bases short and J 9 bases short, with 17 bases between. The CDR3 bases are TGTGCCAGCAGAATGGGACCATTGATCAGCTACACCTTC. Translating gives CASRMGPLISYTF.

V is TRBV10-3 and J is TRBJ2-1; 11 bases line up with TRBD2. Per the germline V gene, CDR1 is ENHRY and CDR2 is SYGVKD. J gave up 6 bases and V 6 bases, and 7 bases lay outside the gene matches. This CDR3 contains 15 residues. The CDR3 loop reads CAIRLAGGPGNEQFF. CDR3 DNA sequence: TGTGCCATCAGGTTAGCGGGGGGGCCTGGCAATGAGCAGTTCTTC.

This clonotype was seen a few times. In DNA form, the CDR3 reads TGTGCCAGCAGACTAGCGGGGGGCGTAAAAGGGGAGCTGTTTTTT. Translating it yields CASRLAGGVKGELFF. The V gene is TRBV6-2 or TRBV6-3, the J gene TRBJ2-2; 12 nucleotides align to TRBD2. Germline CDR1 and CDR2: MNHEY and SVGEGT. The V segment lost 6 bases and the J segment 8 bases; nucleotides outside the gene matches: 7. The CDR3 is made up of 15 amino acids.

The chain uses TRBV7-9 and TRBJ2-6, with D hard to call. V was pared by 5 bases and J by 3 bases, with 11 bases between. The CDR3 has 15 amino acids. Germline V gives CDR1 SEHNR, CDR2 FQNEAQ (reference sequence). CDR3 sequence (DNA): TGTGCCAGCAGCCGTCGGTGGAGTGGGGCCAACGTCCTGACTTTC. It translates to CASSRRWSGANVLTF.

The V call is TRBV3-1, the J call TRBJ2-1, with D possibly being TRBD1 (6 bases). The CDR3 length is 16 residues. V shed 0 bases and J shed 7 bases, with 16 bases lying between them. Germline V gene lookup returns CDR1 LGHDT and CDR2 YNNKEL (reference sequence). The CDR3 region is CASSQDLRQGFNEQFF. CDR3 sequence (DNA): TGTGCCAGCAGCCAAGATCTTAGGCAGGGGTTTAATGAGCAGTTCTTC.

This clonotype was detected only a few times. The chain links TRBV20-1 to TRBJ2-7, with 10 bases matching TRBD2. Per the germline V gene, CDR1 is DFQATT and CDR2 is SNEGSKA (reference sequence). This CDR3 contains 15 residues. J was trimmed by 4 bases and V by 4 bases; bases with no gene match: 10. CDR3 protein: CSAILAGTRSYEQYF. DNA of the CDR3: TGCAGTGCTATACTAGCGGGGACCAGGTCATACGAGCAGTACTTC.

The table lists this clonotype with a few counts. The DNA of the CDR3 is TGCAGTGCTAGATCAGACAGGGAATCACCCCTCCACTTT. This gives the protein CSARSDRESPLHF. The gene calls are TRBV20-1 and TRBJ1-6, with 7 bases matching TRBD1. This CDR3 comprises 13 residues. Germline V gene lookup returns CDR1 DFQATT and CDR2 SNEGSKA (reference sequence). V trimming: 2 bases; J trimming: 10 bases; junction bases outside the gene matches: 5.

V and J are TRBV5-1 and TRBJ2-7; no reliable D call. CDR3 length: 15 amino acids. The V end lost 0 bases, the J end lost 4 bases, and 14 bases lay between the germline ends. Germline V gene lookup returns CDR1 SGHRS and CDR2 YFSETQ. The CDR3 loop reads CASSLGHPWGYEQYF. CDR3 coding DNA: TGCGCCAGCAGCTTGGGCCACCCTTGGGGTTACGAGCAGTACTTC.

V usage is TRBV6-5 and J usage is TRBJ2-3; 8 bases line up with TRBD2. Germline assignment: CDR1 MNHEY and CDR2 SVGAGI. Germline trimming cut 4 bases from V and 0 bases from J; bases unmatched to any gene: 12. This CDR3 has 18 residues. The CDR3 region is CASSSQTPTSGSTDTQYF. The CDR3 DNA reads as TGTGCCAGCAGTTCTCAAACCCCAACTAGCGGCAGCACAGATACGCAGTATTTT.

This clonotype was seen a handful of times. This chain uses TRBV29-1 with TRBJ2-7; a weak D match, TRBD2 (6 bases). The germline CDR1 and CDR2 sequences are SQVTM and ANQGSEA. V was pared by 6 bases and J by 7 bases, with 19 bases between. The CDR3 totals 13 residues. The CDR3 spells CSVPTGGAGEQYF. CDR3 DNA: TGCAGCGTCCCCACCGGCGGGGCTGGAGAGCAGTACTTC.